This section outlines one T cell receptor beta chain sequence together with its context. What it binds is not known. The data derive from a study of cytomegalovirus exposure and HLA in healthy donors. Study at large: Most genotyped donors, about four fifths of around 370, had Caucasian-associated genetic ancestry.

PCR involved 60 Vbeta and 13 Jbeta primers. Profiled with immunoSEQ multiplex PCR; TCRdb holds only in-frame clones, not every one. The data hold about 81,000 clones, with more than 80% observed a single time. Study-wide results and caveats: Confirmation in vitro established that a few CMV-associated chains were specific for CMV antigens. For TCR beta chains, V- and J-gene trimming was later linked to a missense DCLRE1C variant.

This clonotype was sampled from a young man in good health and CMV-seronegative. Sequences were obtained from PBMCs.

Written as DNA, the CDR3 is TGTGCCAGCAGCACCGGGTCCCTGGCGACAGATACGCAGTATTTT. Translated, it gives CASSTGSLATDTQYF. The V gene is TRBV7-9, the J gene TRBJ2-3; no definite D call. The CDR3 sequence is 15 residues long. The V gene's germline CDR1 is SEHNR and CDR2 FQNEAQ (reference sequence). Trimming left V 5 bases short and J 3 bases short, with 15 bases between.